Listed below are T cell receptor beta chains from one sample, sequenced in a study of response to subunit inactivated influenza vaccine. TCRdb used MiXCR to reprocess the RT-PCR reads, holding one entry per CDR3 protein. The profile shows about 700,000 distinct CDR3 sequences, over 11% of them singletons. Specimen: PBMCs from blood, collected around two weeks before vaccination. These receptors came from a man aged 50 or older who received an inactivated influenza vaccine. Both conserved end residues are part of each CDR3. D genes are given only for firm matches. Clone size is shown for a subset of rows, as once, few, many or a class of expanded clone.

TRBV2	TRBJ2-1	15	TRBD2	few	TGTGCCAGCAGCTTTAGCGGGAGGGCCGCCAATGAGCAGTTCTTC	CASSFSGRAANEQFF
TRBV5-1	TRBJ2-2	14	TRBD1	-	TGCGCCACCCGGGGACAGGGCTACGGCGGGGAGCTGTTTTTT	CATRGQGYGGELFF
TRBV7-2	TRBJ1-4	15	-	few	TGTGCCAGCAGCTTAACCCCAGCCTGGCATGAAAAACTGTTTTTT	CASSLTPAWHEKLFF
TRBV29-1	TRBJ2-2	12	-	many	TGCAGCGTCGAACAAGGACCCGGGGAGCTGTTTTTT	CSVEQGPGELFF
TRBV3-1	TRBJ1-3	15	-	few	TGTGCCAGCAGCCCTAAGAGGCCGCTTGGAAACACCATATATTTT	CASSPKRPLGNTIYF
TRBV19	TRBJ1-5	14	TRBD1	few	TGTGCCAGTAGTCCAGGGGGTGTAACGCAGCCCCAGCATTTT	CASSPGGVTQPQHF
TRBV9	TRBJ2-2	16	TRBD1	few	TGTGCCAGCAGCGCCCAGACAGGGGGCGTCACCGGGGAGCTGTTTTTT	CASSAQTGGVTGELFF
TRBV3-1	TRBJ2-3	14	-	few	TGTGCCAGCAGCCAAGTCAGCGGGCGGGATACGCAGTATTTT	CASSQVSGRDTQYF
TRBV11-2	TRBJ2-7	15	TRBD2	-	TGTGCCAGCAGCTTAGATCTTGGGGGGGGCTACGAGCAGTACTTC	CASSLDLGGGYEQYF
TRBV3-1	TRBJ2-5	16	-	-	TGTGCCAGCAGCCAACGAGGGACATTCGACCAAGAGACCCAGTACTTC	CASSQRGTFDQETQYF
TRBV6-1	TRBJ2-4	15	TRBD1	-	TGTGCCAGCAGTCCTTCTGTCAGGGGGCGAGTTTTTCAGTACTTC	CASSPSVRGRVFQYF
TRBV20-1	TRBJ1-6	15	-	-	TGCAGTGCTAGAGTCCCGGGGGCGGTGGATTCACCCCTCCACTTT	CSARVPGAVDSPLHF
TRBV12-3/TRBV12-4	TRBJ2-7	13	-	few	TGTGCCAGCAGTCAGGGGCCCCTGGGTAAGAAGTACTTC	CASSQGPLGKKYF
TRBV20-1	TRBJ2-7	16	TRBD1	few	TGCAGTGCACCACAAACACGGACAGGGAGCTCCTACGAGCAGTACTTC	CSAPQTRTGSSYEQYF
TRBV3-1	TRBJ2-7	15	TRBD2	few	TGTGCCAGCAGCCAAGTTACGGGACTAGAAGGCGAGCAGTACTTC	CASSQVTGLEGEQYF
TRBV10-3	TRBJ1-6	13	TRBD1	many	TGTGCCATCAGGGAGACAGGGAGTGTACCCCTCCACTTT	CAIRETGSVPLHF
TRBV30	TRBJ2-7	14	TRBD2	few	TGTGCCTCGAACCCCGGGACTAGCGGGGGGGAGCAGTACTTC	CASNPGTSGGEQYF
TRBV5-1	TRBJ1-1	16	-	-	TGCGCCAGCAGCTTGGAGGTGGGGGGTCGAAACACTGAAGCTTTCTTT	CASSLEVGGRNTEAFF
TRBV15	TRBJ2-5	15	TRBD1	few	TGTGCCACCAGCAGATTGGACAGGGTAGGGGAGACCCAGTACTTC	CATSRLDRVGETQYF
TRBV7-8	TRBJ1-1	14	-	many	TGTGCCAGCAGCCGCCGGGGGGAGTACACTGAAGCTTTCTTT	CASSRRGEYTEAFF